The T cell receptor beta chain described here comes from a study of blood T cell repertoires in COVID-19. As for the study in general: Samples of COVID-19 (acute and convalescent) were obtained from the United States, Italy and Spain. Nucleic acid was either cDNA or gDNA, and it came from T cells, B-cell-depleted T cells, or PBMCs.

Method: immunoSEQ multiplex PCR; TCRdb's copy keeps in-frame clones and lacks some. This repertoire shows roughly 400,000 clones, less than 95% found once; its top ten account for 0.6%. The ends lost 4 bases at V and 11 bases at J; junction bases unmatched: 9. Looked up from germline, CDR1 is KGHSH and CDR2 is LQKENI. This CDR3 region has 13 residues. In terms of age and location, participants ranged from roughly 18 to 90 years and lived in about two dozen US areas. Participant reports of clinical history set cohort assignment. The material sequenced was PBMCs or T cells enriched from blood (not recorded which). The receptor was isolated from a young man who had recovered from COVID-19. V and J are TRBV18 and TRBJ1-1, with 8 bases fitting TRBD1. The CDR3 region is CASSRGQGVAAFF. Written as DNA, the CDR3 is TGTGCCAGCTCACGTGGACAGGGTGTTGCCGCTTTCTTT.